The 32 T cell receptor beta chains below all came from one sample that was sequenced in a study of control samples from healthy donors and cancer patients. Sequencing was performed with immunoSEQ multiplex PCR; in TCRdb, only in-frame clones are kept and a portion is missing. The profile shows roughly 120,000 clones, about 93% of them singletons. Sequencing was carried out using blood. These receptors originate from a man aged 25-45 years in good health.

The chain has TRBV11-2 and TRBJ1-6; tentative D call: TRBD1 (5 bases). CDR3 length equals 18 residues. CDR1 and CDR2 from the germline V gene are SGHAT and FQNNGV. The germline V and J ends were trimmed by 5 bases and 0 bases, with 17 bases remaining between them. The CDR3 spells CASSPRSAGSSYNSPLHF. The DNA of the CDR3 is TGTGCCAGCAGCCCCCGATCGGCAGGGAGCTCCTATAATTCACCCCTCCACTTT.

The V call is TRBV5-6, the J call TRBJ1-1; the match to TRBD1 covers 7 bases. Germline lookup yields CDR1 SGHDT and CDR2 YYEEEE. Unmatched junction bases numbered 5, after V lost 0 bases and J lost 3 bases. This CDR3 is built from 15 residues. The CDR3 reads CASSLAADRDTEAFF. CDR3 bases: TGTGCCAGCAGCTTGGCGGCTGACAGGGACACTGAAGCTTTCTTT.

The chain carries TRBV12-3 or TRBV12-4 and TRBJ2-5; the D is unclear. The CDR3 length is 12 residues. The V gene lost 5 bases and the J gene lost 2 bases, with 6 bases spanning the gap. The CDR3 sequence is CASSPIQETQYF. The DNA for the CDR3 is TGTGCCAGCAGTCCCATACAAGAGACCCAGTACTTC.

This sequence joins TRBV7-2 and TRBJ1-1, with D uncertain. This CDR3 has 14 residues. The germline CDR1 and CDR2 sequences are SGHTA and FQGNSA. V gave up 1 base and J gave up 1 base, with 7 bases separating them. CDR3 residues: CASSLGRANTEAFF. In nucleotides, the CDR3 is TGTGCCAGCAGCTTAGGGAGGGCGAACACTGAAGCTTTCTTT.

This clone has more than one count but fewer than ten. The chain couples TRBV6-5 to TRBJ1-1; D not certain. V was shortened by 10 bases and J by 1 base, with 16 bases between the two germline ends. The CDR3 is 14 amino acids. Per germline, CDR1 MNHEY and CDR2 SVGAGI. CDR3 residues: CATRPLLWNTEAFF. The DNA for the CDR3 is TGTGCCACTAGGCCCCTTTTGTGGAACACTGAAGCTTTCTTT.

J is TRBJ2-5 and V is TRBV6-6; D gene uncertain. The ends were cut back, 5 bases at V and 6 bases at J, with 7 bases in the middle. The CDR3 has 11 amino acids. The germline V gene has CDR1 MNHNY and CDR2 SVGAGI (reference sequence). CDR3 DNA sequence: TGTGCCAGCAGTCAACGTAAGACCCAGTACTTC. This encodes CASSQRKTQYF.

The rearrangement joins TRBV11-2 to TRBJ1-2; D ambiguous. The CDR3 contains 14 residues. V was pared by 5 bases and J by 5 bases, with 15 bases between. Germline CDR1 reads SGHAT; CDR2 reads FQNNGV. CDR3 in DNA: TGTGCCAGCAGCCCCCTCGGAACGGTATATGGCTACACCTTC. It yields the protein CASSPLGTVYGYTF.

This clone occurred once. V and J are TRBV5-1 and TRBJ2-3; 7 positions agree with TRBD1. The CDR3 is 14 amino acids. The junction had 2 bases not matched to a gene; V was cut back by 1 base and J by 3 bases. Per the germline V gene, CDR1 is SGHRS and CDR2 is YFSETQ. CDR3 in amino acids: CASSLIQGTDTQYF. CDR3 nucleotide sequence: TGCGCCAGCAGCTTGATACAGGGGACAGATACGCAGTATTTT.

This clone was seen a handful of times. Other DNA sequences of this sample code for an identical CDR3. This sequence joins TRBV11-2 and TRBJ1-2; TRBD1 matches 8 bases. CDR3 length equals 14 residues. Trimming at V came to 3 bases and at J to 2 bases, leaving 2 bases not matched to a gene. Germline CDR1 is SGHAT and CDR2 is FQNNGV. CDR3 DNA sequence: TGTGCCAGCAGCTTGAACAGGGGGAACTATGGCTACACCTTC. Residues: CASSLNRGNYGYTF.

This rearrangement joins TRBV28 to TRBJ1-1, with 9 bases lining up with TRBD1. Per the germline V gene, CDR1 is MDHEN and CDR2 is SYDVKM. The ends lost 5 bases at V and 4 bases at J; junction bases unmatched: 8. This CDR3 is built from 15 residues. This chain's CDR3 is CASSPTGGAGTEAFF. DNA of the CDR3: TGTGCCAGCAGTCCTACAGGGGGCGCGGGCACTGAAGCTTTCTTT.

V is TRBV3-1 (or the pseudogene TRBV3-2) and J is TRBJ2-3; 13 positions agree with TRBD2. Losses at the gene ends were 4 bases for V and 7 bases for J; bases not matched to a gene: 14. CDR1 and CDR2 from the germline V gene are LGHDT and YNNKEL (reference sequence). This CDR3 comprises 18 residues. The CDR3 is CASSRPIGTSGTSHTQYF. The CDR3 DNA sequence: TGTGCCAGCAGCCGACCGATCGGGACTAGCGGGACAAGCCATACGCAGTATTTT.

The genes are TRBV19 and TRBJ2-2, with 13 bases identical to TRBD2. This CDR3 has 14 amino acids. V trimming: 8 bases; J trimming: 5 bases; junction bases outside the gene matches: 2. Germline CDR1 LNHDA, CDR2 SQIVND (reference sequence). The CDR3 is CASALAGGTGELFF. The CDR3 coding sequence is TGTGCCAGTGCACTAGCGGGGGGGACCGGGGAGCTGTTTTTT.

CDR3 in amino acids: CASSFQTSTDTQYF. CDR3 DNA sequence: TGCGCCAGCAGCTTCCAAACAAGCACAGATACGCAGTATTTT. V and J are TRBV5-1 and TRBJ2-3; D ambiguous. Germline V gives CDR1 SGHRS, CDR2 YFSETQ. The CDR3 contains 14 residues. V lost 2 bases and J lost 0, with 7 bases in between.

This rearrangement joins TRBV28 to TRBJ2-5; D possibly uses TRBD1 or TRBD2 (7 bases each). CDR1 is MDHEN and CDR2 is SYDVKM in the germline V gene. The CDR3 extends over 15 amino acids. Trimming cost V 8 bases and J 2 bases, with 18 bases left between them. CDR3 DNA sequence: TGTGCCAGCCAGGGGGGGGCGAGGAGGCAAGAGACCCAGTACTTC. Protein: CASQGGARRQETQYF.

The gene calls are TRBV9 and TRBJ2-6; 10 positions match TRBD1. The CDR3 loop spans 17 amino acids. The germline V gene has CDR1 SGDLS and CDR2 YYNGEE. V shed 4 bases and J 4 bases; nucleotides not matched to a gene: 8. CDR3 amino acids: CASSSHDRGLGANVLTF. The CDR3 DNA sequence: TGTGCCAGCAGCTCCCATGACAGGGGGCTAGGGGCCAACGTCCTGACTTTC.

The V gene is TRBV19, the J gene TRBJ1-1; D unclear. The CDR3 spans 13 residues. V was trimmed by 7 bases and J by 1 base, leaving 10 bases between them. Germline V CDR1 and CDR2: LNHDA, SQIVND (reference sequence). The DNA of the CDR3 is TGTGCCAGTAAATCTTTAGGGAACACTGAAGCTTTCTTT. Its protein product is CASKSLGNTEAFF.

This chain connects TRBV7-3 to TRBJ1-1; D may be TRBD1 (5 bases). The V end was cut by 4 bases, the J end by 6 bases, with 12 bases between. Germline V gene sequence: CDR1 SGHTA, CDR2 FQGTGA. This CDR3 spans 13 amino acids. CDR3 protein: CASSSAGMPEAFF. CDR3 bases: TGTGCCAGCAGCTCAGCAGGGATGCCTGAAGCTTTCTTT.

The chain uses TRBV27 and TRBJ1-4; D remains ambiguous. The CDR3 runs to 16 residues. The germline V and J ends were trimmed by 7 bases and 3 bases, with 18 bases remaining between them. CDR1 and CDR2 from the germline V gene are MNHEY and SMNVEV (reference sequence). Here the CDR3 reads CASTRVIFGANEKLFF. The CDR3 DNA follows: TGTGCCAGCACAAGGGTTATCTTCGGGGCTAATGAAAAACTGTTTTTT.

The chain has TRBV30 and TRBJ1-2; D remains ambiguous. Per germline, CDR1 GTSNPN and CDR2 SVGIG (reference sequence). The V end was cut by 3 bases, the J end by 2 bases, with 13 bases between. The CDR3 runs 14 residues. The CDR3 region is CAWRVVPKNYGYTF. The CDR3 DNA reads TGTGCCTGGAGGGTGGTCCCCAAAAACTATGGCTACACCTTC.

The chain joins TRBV9 to TRBJ2-7; 7 bases agree with TRBD2. The CDR3 has 13 residues. V gave up 2 bases and J gave up 9 bases; unmatched junction bases: 8. Per germline, CDR1 SGDLS and CDR2 YYNGEE. This CDR3 reads CASSVYERGPQYV. CDR3 DNA sequence: TGTGCCAGCAGCGTTTATGAGCGGGGTCCGCAGTACGTC.

V gene TRBV3-1 (or the pseudogene TRBV3-2) combines with J gene TRBJ1-4; a possible D gene is TRBD1 (5 bases). Looked up from germline, CDR1 is LGHDT and CDR2 is YNNKEL (reference sequence). This CDR3 is 13 amino acids long. V was pared by 0 bases and J by 11 bases, with 10 bases between. CDR3 sequence: CASSQDRAGKLFF. Here the CDR3 DNA reads TGTGCCAGCAGCCAAGATCGTGCAGGGAAACTGTTTTTT.

The V call is TRBV2, the J call TRBJ1-5; tentatively, D is TRBD1 (5 bases). V lost 7 bases and J 2 bases, leaving 12 bases between the germline ends. The germline V gene encodes CDR1 SNHLY and CDR2 FYNNEI. CDR3 length equals 14 residues. CDR3 protein: CASMGRGGNQPQHF. CDR3 coding DNA: TGTGCCAGCATGGGCCGGGGGGGCAATCAGCCCCAGCATTTT.

This clone came up once. The chain couples TRBV3-1 (or the pseudogene TRBV3-2) to TRBJ1-2; the match to TRBD1 covers 10 bases. The ends lost 3 bases at V and 3 bases at J; junction bases unmatched: 4. This CDR3 is built from 15 residues. Germline V CDR1 and CDR2: LGHDT, YNNKEL (reference sequence). The chain's CDR3 is CASSHDRGQDYGYTF. For the CDR3, the DNA is TGTGCCAGCAGCCACGACAGGGGGCAGGACTATGGCTACACCTTC.

The genes are TRBV7-8 and TRBJ1-1; 7 nucleotides match TRBD1. Trimming cost V 5 bases and J 0 bases; bases outside gene matches: 9. From germline, CDR1 is SGHVS and CDR2 FQNEAQ. The CDR3 has 16 residues. The DNA for the CDR3 is TGTGCCAGCAGCCTCAATGGAGGGGGCTTGAACACTGAAGCTTTCTTT. Translation: CASSLNGGGLNTEAFF.

The chain couples TRBV5-1 to TRBJ2-7; a weak D match, TRBD2 (5 bases). There are 16 residues in the CDR3. V shed 0 bases and J shed 0 bases, with 13 bases lying between them. Germline values: CDR1 SGHRS, CDR2 YFSETQ. The CDR3 loop is CASSLVRVQSSYEQYV. DNA for the CDR3: TGCGCCAGCAGCTTGGTGCGGGTTCAGAGCTCCTACGAGCAGTACGTC.

This chain connects TRBV2 to TRBJ2-1; D is possibly TRBD2 (6 bases). CDR1 is SNHLY, CDR2 FYNNEI, per germline. This CDR3 spans 18 amino acids. The V gene lost 2 bases and the J gene lost 6 bases, with 23 bases spanning the gap. CDR3 in DNA: TGTGCCAGCAGTGAAATATTGGAGACTAGATCGGGTCGCAATGAGCAGTTCTTC. Amino acid sequence: CASSEILETRSGRNEQFF.

This sequence joins TRBV4-1 and TRBJ2-1, with 14 bases that match TRBD2. Per the germline V gene, CDR1 is MGHRA and CDR2 is YSYEKL. V was clipped by 6 bases and J by 5 bases; unmatched bases: 6. The CDR3 sequence is 16 residues long. Written as DNA, the CDR3 is TGCGCCAGCAGTAGACTAGCGGGGGGGCCTAACAATGAGCAGTTCTTC. This codes for CASSRLAGGPNNEQFF.

The rearrangement joins TRBV5-1 to TRBJ2-3; D unresolved. The ends were cut back, 3 bases at V and 1 base at J, with 15 bases in the middle. Germline V gene data show CDR1 as SGHRS and CDR2 as YFSETQ. The CDR3 extends over 16 amino acids. CDR3 protein: CASSSPGRTGTDTQYF. The DNA for the CDR3 is TGCGCCAGCAGCTCACCGGGCAGGACGGGCACAGATACGCAGTATTTT. The full variable domain, completed using reference TRBV5-1 and TRBJ2-3, is KAGVTQTPRYLIKTRGQQVTLSCSPISGHRSVSWYQQTPGQGLQFLFEYFSETQRNKGNFPGRFSGRQFSNSRSEMNVSTLELGDSALYLCASSSPGRTGTDTQYFGPGTRLTVL.

This chain connects TRBV2 to TRBJ2-5; unclear D gene. Trimming removed 4 bases at V and 5 bases at J, with 11 bases between. Per the germline V gene, CDR1 is SNHLY and CDR2 is FYNNEI. This CDR3 is built from 13 residues. This CDR3 is CASSVVGWETQYF. The DNA for the CDR3 is TGTGCCAGCAGTGTAGTAGGGTGGGAGACCCAGTACTTC.

J is TRBJ2-7 and V is TRBV7-3; either TRBD1 or TRBD2 may fit D (5 bases each). The CDR3 spans 17 residues. Germline V CDR1 and CDR2: SGHTA, FQGTGA. V lost 1 base and J 0 bases, leaving 16 bases between the germline ends. The CDR3 reads CASSLKGRARNSYEQYF. The CDR3 nucleotides read TGTGCCAGCAGCTTAAAGGGGCGGGCAAGGAACTCCTACGAGCAGTACTTC.

The chain employs TRBV6-5 and TRBJ1-1; D may be TRBD1 (6 bases). This CDR3 contains 12 residues. V was pared by 5 bases and J by 8 bases, with 12 bases between. Germline CDR1 is MNHEY and CDR2 is SVGAGI. CDR3 nucleotides: TGTGCCAGCAGTCGCGGACAGAAAGAAGCTTTCTTT. Translating it yields CASSRGQKEAFF.

V is TRBV6-4 and J is TRBJ1-1; no firm D call. V shed 2 bases and J shed 9 bases, with 13 bases lying between them. CDR3 length equals 13 residues. Germline V gives CDR1 MRHNA, CDR2 SNTAGT. CDR3 in DNA: TGTGCCAGCAGTGACGGTGAAGCCGCGAAAGCTTTCTTT. It yields the protein CASSDGEAAKAFF.